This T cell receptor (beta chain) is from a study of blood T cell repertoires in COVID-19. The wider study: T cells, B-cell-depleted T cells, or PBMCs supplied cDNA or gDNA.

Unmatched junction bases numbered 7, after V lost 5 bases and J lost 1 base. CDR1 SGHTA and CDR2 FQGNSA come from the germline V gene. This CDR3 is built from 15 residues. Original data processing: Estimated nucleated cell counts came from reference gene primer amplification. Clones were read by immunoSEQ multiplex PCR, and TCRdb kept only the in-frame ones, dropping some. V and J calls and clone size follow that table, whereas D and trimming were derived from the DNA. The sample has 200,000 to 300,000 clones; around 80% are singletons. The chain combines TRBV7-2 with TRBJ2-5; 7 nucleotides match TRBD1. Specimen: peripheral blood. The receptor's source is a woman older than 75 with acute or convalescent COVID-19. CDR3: CASSVTGVAQETQYF. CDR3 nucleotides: TGTGCCAGCAGCGTAACAGGGGTGGCCCAAGAGACCCAGTACTTC.